The rows below give T cell receptor beta chains drawn from one sample of a study of response to subunit inactivated influenza vaccine. TCRdb called the RT-PCR reads again in MiXCR, with one record for every CDR3 protein. The sample has around 580,000 distinct CDR3 sequences, 14% seen once. This specimen consisted of PBMCs from blood, obtained roughly 13 days after vaccination. These TCRs come from a man in his fifties who received an inactivated influenza vaccine. Both conserved end residues are part of each CDR3. The order of the fields is clone size, V gene, J gene, D gene, CDR3 protein, CDR3 DNA. A D gene is named only where the DNA matches it firmly. The size field is filled for only some rows; it gives once, few, many or a size class.

>.|TRBV30|TRBJ1-2|.
CAWSKTVHGYTF
TGTGCCTGGAGTAAGACAGTCCATGGCTACACCTTC
>.|TRBV12-3/TRBV12-4|TRBJ2-1|TRBD1
CASSFAGTGAYNEQFF
TGTGCCAGCAGTTTCGCTGGGACAGGGGCCTACAATGAGCAGTTCTTC
>.|TRBV5-1|TRBJ2-3|.
CASSLGGEDTQYF
TGCGCCAGCAGCTTGGGGGGGGAGGATACGCAGTATTTT
>.|TRBV7-2|TRBJ1-4|TRBD1
CASSLQTGGNEKLFF
TGTGCCAGCAGCTTACAAACAGGGGGGAATGAAAAACTGTTTTTT
>few|TRBV29-1|TRBJ2-7|TRBD2
CSVGGLAGGKKDEQYF
TGCAGCGTTGGGGGGCTAGCGGGAGGGAAGAAAGACGAGCAGTACTTC
>.|TRBV3-1|TRBJ1-2|.
CASSQDEPYYGYTF
TGTGCCAGCAGCCAAGACGAGCCCTACTATGGCTACACCTTC
>.|TRBV11-2|TRBJ2-1|TRBD1
CASSLDRTGYNEQFF
TGTGCCAGCAGCTTAGACCGGACAGGGTACAATGAGCAGTTCTTC
>.|TRBV6-2/TRBV6-3|TRBJ2-7|.
CASGRLASYEQYF
TGTGCCAGCGGAAGACTTGCCTCCTACGAGCAGTACTTC
>few|TRBV7-8|TRBJ2-3|.
CASSLDPGRYTQYF
TGTGCCAGCAGCTTAGACCCTGGAAGGTATACGCAGTATTTT
>.|TRBV7-9|TRBJ1-5|.
CASSLSLSTDPQHF
TGTGCCAGCAGCTTATCGTTGTCCACCGATCCCCAGCATTTT
>.|TRBV20-1|TRBJ2-7|.
CSASLGSTYEQYF
TGCAGTGCTTCCTTGGGGTCTACCTACGAGCAGTACTTC
>few|TRBV11-2|TRBJ1-1|.
CASSLVSAEAFF
TGTGCCAGCAGCTTAGTTTCCGCTGAAGCTTTCTTT
>few|TRBV19|TRBJ2-2|TRBD2
CASAPLAAGTGELFF
TGTGCCAGTGCTCCTCTAGCGGCCGGCACCGGGGAGCTGTTTTTT
>few|TRBV5-1|TRBJ2-7|.
CASSFQVGSYEQYF
TGCGCCAGCAGCTTTCAGGTCGGCTCCTACGAGCAGTACTTC
>many|TRBV5-1|TRBJ2-1|.
CASSLDLYNEQFF
TGTGCCAGCAGCTTAGATTTGTACAATGAGCAGTTCTTC
>few|TRBV10-3|TRBJ2-1|.
CAISEGVGAYNEQFF
TGTGCCATCAGTGAAGGGGTGGGGGCCTACAATGAGCAGTTCTTC
>.|TRBV7-6|TRBJ2-7|.
CASSLAGNADEQYF
TGTGCCAGCAGCTTAGCGGGAAACGCAGACGAGCAGTACTTC
>few|TRBV6-2/TRBV6-3|TRBJ2-1|TRBD2
CASSLGTSGSIFYNEQFF
TGTGCCAGCAGTCTTGGGACTAGCGGGAGCATCTTTTACAATGAGCAGTTCTTC
>.|TRBV29-1|TRBJ2-3|.
CSVQEPPHSTDTQYF
TGCAGCGTTCAGGAGCCCCCCCACAGCACAGATACGCAGTATTTT
>.|TRBV9|TRBJ2-1|.
CASSVERLAVYNEQFF
TGTGCCAGCAGCGTAGAACGATTAGCGGTTTACAATGAGCAGTTCTTC
>.|TRBV6-5|TRBJ2-1|TRBD2
CASSYSTSGGLDEQFF
TGTGCCAGCAGTTACTCGACTAGCGGGGGTTTGGATGAGCAGTTCTTC
>few|TRBV6-5|TRBJ1-1|.
CASSYFRENTEAFF
TGTGCCAGCAGTTACTTTCGGGAGAACACTGAAGCTTTCTTT
>.|TRBV20-1|TRBJ1-5|.
CSAMFHSNQPQHF
TGCAGTGCCATGTTCCATAGCAATCAGCCCCAGCATTTT
>.|TRBV7-9|TRBJ2-6|.
CASRPRQISGANVLTF
TGTGCCAGCAGGCCTCGACAGATCTCTGGGGCCAACGTCCTGACTTTC
>.|TRBV12-3/TRBV12-4|TRBJ1-5|TRBD1
CASSDRAEPQHF
TGTGCCAGCAGTGACAGGGCGGAGCCCCAGCATTTT
>.|TRBV15|TRBJ1-5|.
CATSRAANQPQHF
TGTGCCACCAGCAGAGCCGCAAATCAGCCCCAGCATTTT